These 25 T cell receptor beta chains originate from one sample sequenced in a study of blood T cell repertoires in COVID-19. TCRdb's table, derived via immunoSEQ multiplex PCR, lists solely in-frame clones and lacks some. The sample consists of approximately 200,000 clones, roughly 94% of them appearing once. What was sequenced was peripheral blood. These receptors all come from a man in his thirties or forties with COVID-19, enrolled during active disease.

This CDR3 reads CASSQIQQPGGYTF. As DNA, the CDR3 is TGCGCCAGCAGTCAAATACAACAGCCGGGAGGCTACACCTTC. The V gene is TRBV23-1, the J gene TRBJ1-2; D call uncertain. TRBV23-1 is flagged as an ORF with uncertain function. V was clipped by 2 bases and J by 8 bases, with 15 bases between them. The CDR3 consists of 14 residues.

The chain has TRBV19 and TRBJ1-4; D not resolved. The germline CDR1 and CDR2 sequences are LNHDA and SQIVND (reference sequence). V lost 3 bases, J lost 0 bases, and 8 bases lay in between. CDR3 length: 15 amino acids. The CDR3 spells CASSMGGTTNEKLFF. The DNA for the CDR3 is TGTGCCAGTAGTATGGGCGGGACAACTAATGAAAAACTGTTTTTT.

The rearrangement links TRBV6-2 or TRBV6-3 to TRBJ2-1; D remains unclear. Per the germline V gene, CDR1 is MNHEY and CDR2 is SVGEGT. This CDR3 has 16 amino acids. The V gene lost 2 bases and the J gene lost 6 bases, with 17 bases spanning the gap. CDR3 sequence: CASSYPRLANINEQFF. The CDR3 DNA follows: TGTGCCAGCAGTTACCCCCGACTCGCCAATATCAATGAGCAGTTCTTC.

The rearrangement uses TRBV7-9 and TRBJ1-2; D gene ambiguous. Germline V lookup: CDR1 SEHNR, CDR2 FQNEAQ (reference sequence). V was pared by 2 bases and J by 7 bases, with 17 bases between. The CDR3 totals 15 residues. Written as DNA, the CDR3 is TGTGCCAGCAGCTTAAATCACGCAGAAGAGGGTGGCTACACCTTC. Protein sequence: CASSLNHAEEGGYTF.

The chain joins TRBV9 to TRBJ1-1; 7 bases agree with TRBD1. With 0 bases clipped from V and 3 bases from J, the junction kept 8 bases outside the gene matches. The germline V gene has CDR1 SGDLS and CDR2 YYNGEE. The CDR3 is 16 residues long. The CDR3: CASSVGPGGVDTEAFF. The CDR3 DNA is TGTGCCAGCAGCGTAGGCCCAGGGGGTGTGGACACTGAAGCTTTCTTT.

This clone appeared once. The CDR3 sequence is CASSQGQVRETQYF. CDR3 nucleotide sequence: TGTGCCAGCAGCCAAGGACAGGTTAGAGAGACCCAGTACTTC. This chain connects TRBV3-1 (or the pseudogene TRBV3-2) to TRBJ2-5, with a possible D match to TRBD1 (6 bases). V gave up 1 base and J gave up 4 bases, with 10 bases separating them. This CDR3 contains 14 residues. Germline assignment: CDR1 LGHDT and CDR2 YNNKEL (reference sequence).

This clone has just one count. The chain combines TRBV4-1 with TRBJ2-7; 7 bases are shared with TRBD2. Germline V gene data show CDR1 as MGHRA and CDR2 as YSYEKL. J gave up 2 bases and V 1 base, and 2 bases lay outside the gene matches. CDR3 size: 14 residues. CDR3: CASSQAGGTYEQYF. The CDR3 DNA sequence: TGCGCCAGCAGCCAAGCGGGGGGTACCTACGAGCAGTACTTC.

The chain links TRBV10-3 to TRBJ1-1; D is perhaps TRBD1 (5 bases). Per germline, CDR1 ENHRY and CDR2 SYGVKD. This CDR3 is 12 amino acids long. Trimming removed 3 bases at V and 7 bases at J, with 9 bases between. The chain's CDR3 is CAISELDSEAFF. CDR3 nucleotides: TGTGCCATCAGTGAATTAGACAGTGAAGCTTTCTTT.

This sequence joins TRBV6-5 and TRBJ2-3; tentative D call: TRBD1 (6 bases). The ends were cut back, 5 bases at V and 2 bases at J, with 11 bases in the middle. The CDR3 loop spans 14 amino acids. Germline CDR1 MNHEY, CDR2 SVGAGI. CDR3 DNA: TGTGCCAGCAGTCCACAGGGATACACAGATACGCAGTATTTT. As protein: CASSPQGYTDTQYF.

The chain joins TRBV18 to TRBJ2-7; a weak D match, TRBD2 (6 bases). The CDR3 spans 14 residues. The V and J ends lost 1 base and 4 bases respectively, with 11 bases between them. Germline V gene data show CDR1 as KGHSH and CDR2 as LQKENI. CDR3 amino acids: CASSPRGVRYEQYF. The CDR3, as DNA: TGTGCCAGCTCACCACGGGGGGTAAGGTACGAGCAGTACTTC.

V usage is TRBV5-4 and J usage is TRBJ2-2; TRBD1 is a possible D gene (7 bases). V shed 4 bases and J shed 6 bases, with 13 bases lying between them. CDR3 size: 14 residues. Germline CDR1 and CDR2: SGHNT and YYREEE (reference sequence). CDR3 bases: TGTGCCAGCAGCACGACAGGGAGGTCCGGGGAGCTGTTTTTT. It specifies CASSTTGRSGELFF.

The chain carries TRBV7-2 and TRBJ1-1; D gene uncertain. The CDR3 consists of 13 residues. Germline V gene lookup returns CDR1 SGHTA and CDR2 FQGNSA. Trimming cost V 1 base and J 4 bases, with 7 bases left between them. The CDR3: CASSLVELTEAFF. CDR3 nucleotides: TGTGCCAGCAGCTTAGTCGAACTCACTGAAGCTTTCTTT.

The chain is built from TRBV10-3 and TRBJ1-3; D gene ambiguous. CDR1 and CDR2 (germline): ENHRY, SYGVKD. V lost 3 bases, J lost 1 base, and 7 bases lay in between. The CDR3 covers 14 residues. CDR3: CAISDRVSGNTIYF. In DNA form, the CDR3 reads TGTGCCATCAGTGACCGAGTATCTGGAAACACCATATATTTT.

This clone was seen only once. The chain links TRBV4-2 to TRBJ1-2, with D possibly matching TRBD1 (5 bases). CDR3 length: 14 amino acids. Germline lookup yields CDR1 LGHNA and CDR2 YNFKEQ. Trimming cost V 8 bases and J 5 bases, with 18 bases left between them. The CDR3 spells CASHSLGDLYGYTF. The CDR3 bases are TGTGCCAGCCACTCTCTAGGGGATCTGTATGGCTACACCTTC.

This chain's CDR3 is CASSAGVGNTGELFF. In DNA, the CDR3 is TGTGCCAGCAGCGCAGGGGTTGGCAACACCGGGGAGCTGTTTTTT. This chain connects TRBV9 to TRBJ2-2, with D possibly TRBD1 on 6 matching bases. The V gene's germline CDR1 is SGDLS and CDR2 YYNGEE. Trimming took 3 bases from V and 2 from J, leaving 11 bases between them. The CDR3 contains 15 residues.

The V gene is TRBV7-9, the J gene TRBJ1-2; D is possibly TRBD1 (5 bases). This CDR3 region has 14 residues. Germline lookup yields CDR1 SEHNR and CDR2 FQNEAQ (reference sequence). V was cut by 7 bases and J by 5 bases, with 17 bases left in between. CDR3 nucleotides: TGTGCCAGCATCCCCGGGGGGACGGGGTATGGCTACACCTTC. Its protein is CASIPGGTGYGYTF. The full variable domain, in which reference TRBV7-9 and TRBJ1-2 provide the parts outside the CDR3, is DTGVSQNPRHKITKRGQNVTFRCDPISEHNRLYWYRQTLGQGPEFLTYFQNEAQLEKSRLLSDRFSAERPKGSFSTLEIQRTEQGDSAMYLCASIPGGTGYGYTFGSGTRLTVV.

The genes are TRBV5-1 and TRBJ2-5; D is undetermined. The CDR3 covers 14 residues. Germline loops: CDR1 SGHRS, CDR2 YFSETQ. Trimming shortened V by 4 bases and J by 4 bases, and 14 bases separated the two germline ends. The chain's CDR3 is CASSINVQRETQYF. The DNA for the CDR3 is TGCGCCAGCAGCATAAACGTGCAGCGAGAGACCCAGTACTTC.

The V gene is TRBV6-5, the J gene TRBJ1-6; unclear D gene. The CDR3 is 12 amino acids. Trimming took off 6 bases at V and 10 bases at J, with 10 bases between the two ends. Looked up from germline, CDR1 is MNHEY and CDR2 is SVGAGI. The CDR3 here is CASRVSGSPLHF. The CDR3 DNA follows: TGTGCCAGCAGGGTTTCAGGATCACCCCTCCACTTT.

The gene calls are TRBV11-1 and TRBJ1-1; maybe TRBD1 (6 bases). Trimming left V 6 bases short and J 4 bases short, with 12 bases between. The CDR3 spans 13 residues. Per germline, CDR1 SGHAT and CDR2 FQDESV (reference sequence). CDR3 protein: CASRSTGTTEAFF. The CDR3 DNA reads TGTGCCAGCAGATCTACAGGGACCACTGAAGCTTTCTTT.

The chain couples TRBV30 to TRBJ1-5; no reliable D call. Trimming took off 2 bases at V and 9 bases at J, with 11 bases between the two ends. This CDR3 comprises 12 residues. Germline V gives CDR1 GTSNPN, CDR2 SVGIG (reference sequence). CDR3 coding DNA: TGTGCCTGGAGTAGCACGGAGGGGCCCCAGCATTTT. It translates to CAWSSTEGPQHF. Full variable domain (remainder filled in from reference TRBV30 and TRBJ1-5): SQTIHQWPATLVQPVGSPLSLECTVEGTSNPNLYWYRQAAGRGLQLLFYSVGIGQISSEVPQNLSASRPQDRQFILSSKKLLLSDSGFYLCAWSSTEGPQHFGDGTRLSIL.

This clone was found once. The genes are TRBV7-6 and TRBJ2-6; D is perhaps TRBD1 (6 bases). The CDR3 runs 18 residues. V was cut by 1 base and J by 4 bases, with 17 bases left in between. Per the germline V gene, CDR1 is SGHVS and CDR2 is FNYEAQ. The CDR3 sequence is CASSLGSRGAAGANVLTF. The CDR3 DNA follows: TGTGCCAGCAGCTTAGGCAGCAGGGGCGCAGCGGGGGCCAACGTCCTGACTTTC.

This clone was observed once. In nucleotides, the CDR3 is TGTGCCTCCTGTGGGCACGCGAACACCGGGGAGCTGTTTTTT. This codes for CASCGHANTGELFF. This chain joins TRBV10-3 and TRBJ2-2; the D is unclear. Germline loops: CDR1 ENHRY, CDR2 SYGVKD. This CDR3 contains 14 residues. Between the trimmed V and J ends, which lost 11 bases and 0 bases, there was a span of 13 bases.

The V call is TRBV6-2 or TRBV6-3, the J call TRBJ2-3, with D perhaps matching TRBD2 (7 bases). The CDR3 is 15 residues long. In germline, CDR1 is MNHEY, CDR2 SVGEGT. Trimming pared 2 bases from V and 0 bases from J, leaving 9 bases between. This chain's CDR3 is CASSYGGGSTDTQYF. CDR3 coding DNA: TGTGCCAGCAGTTACGGCGGGGGCAGCACAGATACGCAGTATTTT.

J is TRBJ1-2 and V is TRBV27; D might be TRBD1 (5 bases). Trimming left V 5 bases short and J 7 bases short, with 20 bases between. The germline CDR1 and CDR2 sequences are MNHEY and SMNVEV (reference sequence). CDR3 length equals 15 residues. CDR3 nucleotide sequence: TGTGCCAGCAGTCCCGCCTCAGGGTCGATCTCTGGCTACACCTTC. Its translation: CASSPASGSISGYTF.

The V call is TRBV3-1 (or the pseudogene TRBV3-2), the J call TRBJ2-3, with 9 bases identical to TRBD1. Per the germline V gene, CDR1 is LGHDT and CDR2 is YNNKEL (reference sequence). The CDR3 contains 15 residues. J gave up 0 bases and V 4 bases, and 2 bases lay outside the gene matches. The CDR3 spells CASSPGQGSTDTQYF. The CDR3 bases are TGTGCCAGCAGCCCGGGACAGGGTAGCACAGATACGCAGTATTTT.